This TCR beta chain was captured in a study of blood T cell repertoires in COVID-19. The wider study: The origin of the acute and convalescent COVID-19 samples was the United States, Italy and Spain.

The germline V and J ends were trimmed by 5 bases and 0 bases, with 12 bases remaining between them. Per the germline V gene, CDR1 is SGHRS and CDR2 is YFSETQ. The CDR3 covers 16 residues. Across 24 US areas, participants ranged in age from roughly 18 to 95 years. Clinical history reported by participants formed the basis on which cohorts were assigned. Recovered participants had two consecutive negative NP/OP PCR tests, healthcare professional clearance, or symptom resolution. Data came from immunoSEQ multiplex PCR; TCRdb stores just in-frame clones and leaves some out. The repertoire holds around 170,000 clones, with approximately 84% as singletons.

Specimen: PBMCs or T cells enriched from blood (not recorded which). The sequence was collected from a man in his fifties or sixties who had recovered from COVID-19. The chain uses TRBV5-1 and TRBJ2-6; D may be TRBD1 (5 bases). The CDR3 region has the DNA TGCGCCAGCAGTTCGCAGGGTAGCTCTGGGGCCAACGTCCTGACTTTC. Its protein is CASSSQGSSGANVLTF.